This T cell receptor beta chain comes out of a study of T-cell reconstitution after alpha-beta-depleted transplantation in children. Germline CDR1 SNHLY, CDR2 FYNNEI. The CDR3 contains 18 residues. The ends lost 7 bases at V and 2 bases at J; junction bases unmatched: 18. Study results and caveats: Reported findings indicate that, about two months after transplant, alpha-beta T cells came from several hundred expanded clones, which were derived from non-depleted graft cells.

About this clonotype itself: No antigen is known for it.

Construction of the TCRbeta library involved unique molecular identifiers. TCRdb ran MiXCR on the PCR reads and lists one entry per CDR3 protein. The sample contains about 240,000 distinct CDR3 sequences, 25% of which appear only once. The sample here was PBMCs, taken before TCRalphabeta/CD19-depleted stem cell transplant. This rearrangement joins TRBV2 to TRBJ2-3, with 7 bases fitting TRBD2. This sequence originates from a girl under 10 years old with Fanconi anemia, due to receive a stem cell transplant. The CDR3 DNA is TGTGCCAGCAAGGCTAGCGGCGTAAATCTCTTCCCCACAGATACGCAGTATTTT. Residues: CASKASGVNLFPTDTQYF.